This T cell receptor (beta chain) was observed in a study of blood T cells in healthy people across ages. Per the germline V gene, CDR1 is MDHEN and CDR2 is SYDVKM. This CDR3 spans 14 amino acids. For this clonotype: At one of its ends the junction is not consistent with the germline gene, which may arise from a read error.

Alongside a J-beta primer mix, a sample-barcoded 5' primer served in a second PCR lasting 7 to 11 cycles. Each sample provided no less than 2.5 million CDR3-containing paired-end reads. TCRdb fed the 5' RACE reads into MiXCR, producing one record per CDR3 protein. Of approximately 960,000 distinct CDR3 sequences listed, roughly 28% were seen once; the top ten hold 10%. Another study also made use of these data, one on T cells of mothers and their children. That publication notes: Reads recorded for TCR beta CDR3 numbered over 9.5 million per mother and several million per child. Researchers found no T cell clones that were persistent and microchimeric.

The sequence was collected from a woman aged 40 to 50 in good health. The sample was blood. The chain recombines TRBV28 with TRBJ1-2; 8 nucleotides align to TRBD1. The CDR3 DNA reads as TGTGTCAGCGGATCACCCGGGACAGGCTATGGCTACACCTTC. It translates to CVSGSPGTGYGYTF.